This T cell receptor (beta chain) was recovered during a study of glioma-infiltrating T cells. Using RNA template, CDR3s of TCR alpha and beta were amplified with iRepertoire arm-PCR. TCRdb re-called the multiplex PCR reads with MiXCR, one entry per CDR3 protein. This sample carries about 180,000 distinct CDR3 sequences, approximately 40% of them seen once, and the ten largest clones take 4% to 6.5%. General study results and limits: Above-expected tissue-blood divergence occurred in all gliomas, most in low-grade ones.

V dropped 2 bases and J dropped 6 bases, with 8 bases sitting between them. The CDR3 is made up of 11 amino acids. The germline V gene encodes CDR1 SQVTM and CDR2 ANQGSEA. Details on this clonotype: Its antigen remains unidentified.

The chain employs TRBV29-1 and TRBJ2-7; D ambiguous. The receptor was derived from a human donor with low-grade glioma or glioblastoma, undergoing nonglioma brain surgery, or in good health (not recorded which). The sample taken for sequencing was glioma tissue, nonneoplastic brain tissue, or PBMCs (not recorded which). CDR3 sequence (DNA): TGCAGCGTTGAACCTCCTGCCGAGCAGTACTTC. As protein: CSVEPPAEQYF.